This is a list of T cell receptor beta chains from one sample in a study of TIL therapy for anti-PD-1-resistant metastatic lung cancer. The assay was immunoSEQ multiplex PCR, and TCRdb's table has in-frame clones only and misses some. The sample consists of about 60,000 clones, around nine tenths of them appearing once. The sample consisted of blood, taken at baseline. The source is a person between 25 and 79 years old with non-small cell lung cancer. Both conserved end residues are trimmed from each CDR3. A row's size may be missing; if present it is once, few, many or a size class.

clone size: .
V gene: TRBV2
CDR3 length: 11
J gene: TRBJ1-2
CDR3 protein: ASSVTGDHGYT

clone size: .
V gene: TRBV28
CDR3 length: 14
J gene: TRBJ2-3
CDR3 protein: ASSLPGALSTDTQY

clone size: .
V gene: TRBV3-1/TRBV3-2
CDR3 length: 13
J gene: TRBJ2-3
CDR3 protein: ASSRGGGSTDTQY

clone size: .
V gene: TRBV7-2
CDR3 length: 12
J gene: TRBJ2-7
CDR3 protein: ASSPLGQGNEQY

clone size: .
V gene: TRBV7-9
CDR3 length: 12
J gene: TRBJ2-7
CDR3 protein: ASSARRDPYEQY

clone size: .
V gene: TRBV29-1
CDR3 length: 12
J gene: TRBJ1-3
CDR3 protein: SVGSASSGNTIY

clone size: .
V gene: TRBV5-6
CDR3 length: 11
J gene: TRBJ1-2
CDR3 protein: ASLGQGFYGYT

clone size: once
V gene: TRBV9
CDR3 length: 12
J gene: TRBJ2-7
CDR3 protein: ASSVGINPYEQY

clone size: .
V gene: TRBV2
CDR3 length: 11
J gene: TRBJ2-3
CDR3 protein: ASSEVPTDTQY

clone size: once
V gene: TRBV28
CDR3 length: 13
J gene: TRBJ1-1
CDR3 protein: ASSFPDRGNTEAF

clone size: .
V gene: TRBV6-6
CDR3 length: 12
J gene: TRBJ2-7
CDR3 protein: ASSYGRVAYEQY

clone size: .
V gene: TRBV5-1
CDR3 length: 10
J gene: TRBJ1-1
CDR3 protein: ASSEVNREAF

clone size: .
V gene: TRBV7-2
CDR3 length: 15
J gene: TRBJ1-5
CDR3 protein: ASSLGQGTYSNQPQH

clone size: .
V gene: TRBV5-1
CDR3 length: 13
J gene: TRBJ1-1
CDR3 protein: ASSLEGVATDEAF

clone size: .
V gene: TRBV2
CDR3 length: 14
J gene: TRBJ2-1
CDR3 protein: ASSEAPGPGSNEQF

clone size: .
V gene: TRBV7-9
CDR3 length: 14
J gene: TRBJ2-4
CDR3 protein: ASSLEIGVEKNIQY

clone size: once
V gene: TRBV14
CDR3 length: 15
J gene: TRBJ1-4
CDR3 protein: ASSQEKVRPGGEKLF

clone size: .
V gene: TRBV5-1
CDR3 length: 13
J gene: TRBJ1-1
CDR3 protein: ASSQGRLPRTEAF

clone size: .
V gene: TRBV27
CDR3 length: 12
J gene: TRBJ2-1
CDR3 protein: ASSYKSSYNEQF

clone size: .
V gene: TRBV27
CDR3 length: 12
J gene: TRBJ2-3
CDR3 protein: ASRDGGITDTQY

clone size: .
V gene: TRBV6-2/TRBV6-3
CDR3 length: 12
J gene: TRBJ2-7
CDR3 protein: ASSLASGFYEQY

clone size: .
V gene: TRBV7-9
CDR3 length: 16
J gene: TRBJ2-2
CDR3 protein: ASSLWRGGSGNTGELF

clone size: once
V gene: TRBV18
CDR3 length: 13
J gene: TRBJ1-4
CDR3 protein: ASSPFTGGDEKLF

clone size: .
V gene: TRBV4-2
CDR3 length: 13
J gene: TRBJ2-7
CDR3 protein: ASSPERGSKNEQY

clone size: once
V gene: TRBV4-1
CDR3 length: 16
J gene: TRBJ1-6
CDR3 protein: ASSQSGGKGSYNSPLH

clone size: .
V gene: TRBV9
CDR3 length: 11
J gene: TRBJ2-5
CDR3 protein: ASSVEGRETQY

clone size: .
V gene: TRBV25-1
CDR3 length: 12
J gene: TRBJ1-1
CDR3 protein: ASSRPGPGTEAF

clone size: once
V gene: TRBV27
CDR3 length: 11
J gene: TRBJ2-1
CDR3 protein: ASSLAGRDEQF